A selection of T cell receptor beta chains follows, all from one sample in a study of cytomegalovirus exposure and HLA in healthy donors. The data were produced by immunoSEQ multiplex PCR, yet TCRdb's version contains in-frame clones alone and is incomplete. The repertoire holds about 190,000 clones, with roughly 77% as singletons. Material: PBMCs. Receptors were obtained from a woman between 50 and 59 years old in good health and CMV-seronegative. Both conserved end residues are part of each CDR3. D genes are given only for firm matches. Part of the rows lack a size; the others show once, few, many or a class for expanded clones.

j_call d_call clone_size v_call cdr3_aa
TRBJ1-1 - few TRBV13 CASTLARAGTEAFF
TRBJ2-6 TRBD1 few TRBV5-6 CASSLTGALSGANVLTF
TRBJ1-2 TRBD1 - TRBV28 CASSPDRVRGYTF
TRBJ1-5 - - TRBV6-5 CASSYSRGYSNQPQHF
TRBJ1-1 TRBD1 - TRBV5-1 CASSLLAGGLANTEAFF
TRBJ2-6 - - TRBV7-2 CASSPPRRQIVSGANVLTF
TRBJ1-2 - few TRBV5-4 CASSNHYRAGYTF
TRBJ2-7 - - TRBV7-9 CASSPHSSYEQYF
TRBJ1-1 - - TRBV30 CAWSRGWSTEAFF
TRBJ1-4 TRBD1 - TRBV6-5 CASSYSRGANEKLFF
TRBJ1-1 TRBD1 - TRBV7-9 CASRTGVGGTEAFF
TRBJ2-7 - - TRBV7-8 CASSPRGTYEQYF
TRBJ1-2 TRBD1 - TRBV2 CASSVLQGAGGYTF
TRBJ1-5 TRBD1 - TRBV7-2 CASSLSGTELNQPQHF
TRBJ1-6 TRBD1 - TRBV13 CASSSLLQGARDNSPLHF
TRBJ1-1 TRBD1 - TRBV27 CASRIDRGVAEAFF
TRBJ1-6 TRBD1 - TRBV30 CAWSQGQEYSPLHF
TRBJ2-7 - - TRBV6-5 CASRAGYTPYEQYF
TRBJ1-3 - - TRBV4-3 CASSRRTDSGNTIYF